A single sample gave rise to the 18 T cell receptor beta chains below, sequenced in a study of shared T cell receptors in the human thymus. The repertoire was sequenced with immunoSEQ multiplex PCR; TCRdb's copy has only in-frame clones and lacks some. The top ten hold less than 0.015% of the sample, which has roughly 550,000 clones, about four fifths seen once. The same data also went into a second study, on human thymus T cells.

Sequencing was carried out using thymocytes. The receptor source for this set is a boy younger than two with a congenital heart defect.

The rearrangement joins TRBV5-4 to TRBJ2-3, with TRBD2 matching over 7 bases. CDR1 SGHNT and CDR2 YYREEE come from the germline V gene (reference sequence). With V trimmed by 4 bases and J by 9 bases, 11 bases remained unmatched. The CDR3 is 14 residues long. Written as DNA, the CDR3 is TGTGCCAGCAGCCCGAGGACGCGGGAGAACACGCAGTATTTT. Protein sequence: CASSPRTRENTQYF.

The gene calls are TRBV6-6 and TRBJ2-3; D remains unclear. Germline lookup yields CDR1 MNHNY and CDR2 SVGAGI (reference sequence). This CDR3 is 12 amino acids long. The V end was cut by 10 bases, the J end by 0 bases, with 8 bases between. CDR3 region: CATEASTDTQYF. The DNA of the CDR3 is TGTGCCACCGAGGCTAGCACAGATACGCAGTATTTT.

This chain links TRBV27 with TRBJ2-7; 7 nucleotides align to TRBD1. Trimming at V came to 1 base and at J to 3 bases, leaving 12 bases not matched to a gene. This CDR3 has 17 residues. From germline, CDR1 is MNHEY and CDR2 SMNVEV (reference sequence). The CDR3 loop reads CASSLWVRRTGHYEQYF. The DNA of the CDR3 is TGTGCCAGCAGTTTATGGGTCCGGAGGACAGGACACTACGAGCAGTACTTC.

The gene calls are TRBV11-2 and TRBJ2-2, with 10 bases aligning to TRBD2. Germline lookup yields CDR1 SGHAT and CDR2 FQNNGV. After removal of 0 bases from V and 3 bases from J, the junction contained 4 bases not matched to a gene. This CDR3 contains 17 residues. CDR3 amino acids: CASSLELAGFDTGELFF. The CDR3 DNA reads TGTGCCAGCAGCTTAGAACTAGCGGGGTTCGACACCGGGGAGCTGTTTTTT.

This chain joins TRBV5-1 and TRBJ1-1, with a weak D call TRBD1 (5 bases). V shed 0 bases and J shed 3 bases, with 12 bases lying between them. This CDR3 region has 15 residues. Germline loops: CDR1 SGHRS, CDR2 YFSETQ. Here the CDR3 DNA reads TGCGCCAGCAGCTTGGGCCGGGCGGGGGACACTGAAGCTTTCTTT. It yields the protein CASSLGRAGDTEAFF.

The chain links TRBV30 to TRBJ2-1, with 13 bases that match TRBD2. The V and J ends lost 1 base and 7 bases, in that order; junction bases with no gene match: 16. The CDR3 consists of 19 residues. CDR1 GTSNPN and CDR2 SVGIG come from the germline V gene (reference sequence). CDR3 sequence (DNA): TGTGCCTGGAGTGCCCAAACCGGGACTAGCGGGGAGAGGTGGAATGAGCAGTTCTTC. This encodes CAWSAQTGTSGERWNEQFF.

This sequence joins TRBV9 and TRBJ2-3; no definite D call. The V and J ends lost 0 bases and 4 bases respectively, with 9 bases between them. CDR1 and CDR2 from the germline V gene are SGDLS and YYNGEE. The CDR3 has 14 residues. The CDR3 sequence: CASSVVPPPDTQYF. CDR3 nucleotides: TGTGCCAGCAGCGTAGTCCCCCCTCCAGATACGCAGTATTTT.

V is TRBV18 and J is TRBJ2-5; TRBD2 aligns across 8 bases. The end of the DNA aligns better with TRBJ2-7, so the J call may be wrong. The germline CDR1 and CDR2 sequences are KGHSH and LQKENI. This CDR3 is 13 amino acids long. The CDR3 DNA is TGTGCCAGCTCACCGGGGCGGGGGGACGAGCAGTACTTC. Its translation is CASSPGRGDEQYF.

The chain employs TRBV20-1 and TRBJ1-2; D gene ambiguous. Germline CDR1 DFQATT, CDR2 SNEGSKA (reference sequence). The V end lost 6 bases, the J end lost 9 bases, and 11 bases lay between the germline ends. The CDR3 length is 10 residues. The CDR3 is CSALHLSYTF. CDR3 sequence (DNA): TGCAGTGCCCTCCATCTAAGCTACACCTTC.

CDR3 in amino acids: CASSSRGQGTGELFF. The CDR3 coding sequence is TGCGCCAGCAGCTCCCGTGGGCAGGGCACCGGGGAGCTGTTTTTT. The chain combines TRBV5-1 with TRBJ2-2, with D possibly matching TRBD1 (5 bases). The V gene's germline CDR1 is SGHRS and CDR2 YFSETQ. V was clipped by 3 bases and J by 4 bases, with 13 bases between them. The CDR3 spans 15 residues.

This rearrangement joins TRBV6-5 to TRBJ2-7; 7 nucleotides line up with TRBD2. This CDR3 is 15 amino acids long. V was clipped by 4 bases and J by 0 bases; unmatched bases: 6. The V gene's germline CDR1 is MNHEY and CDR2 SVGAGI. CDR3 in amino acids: CASSSVGGSSYEQYF. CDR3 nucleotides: TGTGCCAGCAGTTCAGTGGGGGGGAGCTCCTACGAGCAGTACTTC.

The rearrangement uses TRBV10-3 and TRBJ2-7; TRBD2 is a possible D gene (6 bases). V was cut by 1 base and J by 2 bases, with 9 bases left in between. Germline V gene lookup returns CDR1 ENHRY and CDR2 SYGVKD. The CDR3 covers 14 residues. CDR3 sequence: CAISEWEVPYEQYF. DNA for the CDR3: TGTGCCATCAGTGAGTGGGAGGTTCCCTACGAGCAGTACTTC.

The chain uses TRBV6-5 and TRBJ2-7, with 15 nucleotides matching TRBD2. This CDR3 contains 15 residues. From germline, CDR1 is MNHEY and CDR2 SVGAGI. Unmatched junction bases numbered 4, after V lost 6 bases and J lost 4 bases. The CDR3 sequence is CASSPGTSGRYEQYF. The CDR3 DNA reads TGTGCCAGCAGCCCCGGGACTAGCGGGAGGTACGAGCAGTACTTC.

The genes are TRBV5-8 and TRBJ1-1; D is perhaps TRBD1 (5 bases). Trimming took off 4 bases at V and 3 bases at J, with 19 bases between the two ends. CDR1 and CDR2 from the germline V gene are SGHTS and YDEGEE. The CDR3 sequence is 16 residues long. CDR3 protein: CASSQKPRGDDTEAFF. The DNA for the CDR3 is TGTGCCAGCAGCCAAAAGCCCCGGGGGGACGACACTGAAGCTTTCTTT. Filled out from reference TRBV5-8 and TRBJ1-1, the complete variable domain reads EAGVTQSPTHLIKTRGQQATLRCSPISGHTSVYWYQQALGLGLQFLLWYDEGEERNRGNFPPRFSGRQFPNYSSELNVNALELEDSALYLCASSQKPRGDDTEAFFGQGTRLTVV.

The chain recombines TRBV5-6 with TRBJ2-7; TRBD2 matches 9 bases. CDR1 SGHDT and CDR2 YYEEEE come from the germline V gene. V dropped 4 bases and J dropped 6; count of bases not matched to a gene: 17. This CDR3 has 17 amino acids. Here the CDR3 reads CASSPRPWTSALGEQYF. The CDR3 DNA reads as TGTGCCAGCAGCCCCCGTCCCTGGACTAGCGCATTGGGCGAGCAGTACTTC.

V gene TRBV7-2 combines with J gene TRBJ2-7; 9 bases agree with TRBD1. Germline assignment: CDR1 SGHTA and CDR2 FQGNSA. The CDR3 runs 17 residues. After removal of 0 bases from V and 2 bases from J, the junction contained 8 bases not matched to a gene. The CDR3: CASSLAGDRDPPYEQYF. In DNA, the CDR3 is TGTGCCAGCAGCTTAGCGGGGGACAGGGACCCCCCCTACGAGCAGTACTTC.

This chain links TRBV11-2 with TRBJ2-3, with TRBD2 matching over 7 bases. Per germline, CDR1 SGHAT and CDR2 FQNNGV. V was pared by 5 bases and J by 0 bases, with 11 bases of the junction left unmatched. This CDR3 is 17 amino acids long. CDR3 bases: TGTGCCAGCAGCGATAACGGGAGGCGGCAGAGCACAGATACGCAGTATTTT. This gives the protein CASSDNGRRQSTDTQYF.

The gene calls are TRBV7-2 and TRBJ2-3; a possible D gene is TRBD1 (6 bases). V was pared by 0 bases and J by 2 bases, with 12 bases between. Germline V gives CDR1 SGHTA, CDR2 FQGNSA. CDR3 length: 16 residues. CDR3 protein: CASSLAWGLNTDTQYF. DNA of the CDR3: TGTGCCAGCAGCTTAGCCTGGGGGCTTAACACAGATACGCAGTATTTT.